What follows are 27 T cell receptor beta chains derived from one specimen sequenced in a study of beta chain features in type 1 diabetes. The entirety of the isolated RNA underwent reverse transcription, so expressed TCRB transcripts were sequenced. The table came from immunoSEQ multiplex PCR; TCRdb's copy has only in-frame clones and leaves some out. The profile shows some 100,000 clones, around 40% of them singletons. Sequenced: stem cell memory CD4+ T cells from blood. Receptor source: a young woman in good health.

CDR3 sequence: CASSLVIAGGFRPGEQFF. CDR3 coding DNA: TGTGCCAGCAGCTTAGTGATCGCGGGAGGGTTTCGCCCCGGGGAGCAGTTCTTC. The rearrangement uses TRBV7-9 and TRBJ2-1; TRBD2 agrees at 9 bases. V lost 1 base and J lost 10; bases outside the gene matches: 17. CDR3 size: 18 residues. Germline loops: CDR1 SEHNR, CDR2 FQNEAQ (reference sequence).

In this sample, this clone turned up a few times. In nucleotides, the CDR3 is TGTGCCAGCAGCATTCCAGGGTTCTACAATGAGCAGTTCTTC. Translated: CASSIPGFYNEQFF. This chain joins TRBV5-6 and TRBJ2-1, with a weak D call TRBD1 (5 bases). Germline CDR1 SGHDT, CDR2 YYEEEE. V was pared by 4 bases and J by 3 bases, with 11 bases between. The CDR3 runs to 14 residues. Looking up the rest from reference TRBV5-6 and TRBJ2-1 gives the full variable domain: DAGVTQSPTHLIKTRGQQVTLRCSPKSGHDTVSWYQQALGQGPQFIFQYYEEEERQRGNFPDRFSGHQFPNYSSELNVNALLLGDSALYLCASSIPGFYNEQFFGPGTRLTVL.

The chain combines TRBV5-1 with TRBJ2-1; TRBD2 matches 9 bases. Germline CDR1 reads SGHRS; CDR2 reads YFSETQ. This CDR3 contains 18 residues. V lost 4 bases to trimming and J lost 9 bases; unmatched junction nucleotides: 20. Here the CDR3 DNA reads TGCGCCAGCAGCCGGGCCGGGACTAGCAAATCCCTAAGTAGTGAGCAGTTCTTC. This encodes CASSRAGTSKSLSSEQFF.

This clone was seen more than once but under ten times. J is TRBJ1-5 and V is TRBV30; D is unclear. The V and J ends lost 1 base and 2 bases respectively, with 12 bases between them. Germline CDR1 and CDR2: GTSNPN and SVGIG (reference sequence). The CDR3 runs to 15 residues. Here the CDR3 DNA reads TGTGCCTGGAGTGGCCCTGGCCGGGGCAATCAGCCCCAGCATTTT. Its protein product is CAWSGPGRGNQPQHF.

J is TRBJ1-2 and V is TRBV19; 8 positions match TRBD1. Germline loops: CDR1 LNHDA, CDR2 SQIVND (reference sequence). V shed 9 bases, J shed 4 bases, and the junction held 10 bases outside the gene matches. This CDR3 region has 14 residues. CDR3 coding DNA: TGTGCCAGCCGGCGACAGGGGAGGGCCTATGGCTACACCTTC. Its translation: CASRRQGRAYGYTF.

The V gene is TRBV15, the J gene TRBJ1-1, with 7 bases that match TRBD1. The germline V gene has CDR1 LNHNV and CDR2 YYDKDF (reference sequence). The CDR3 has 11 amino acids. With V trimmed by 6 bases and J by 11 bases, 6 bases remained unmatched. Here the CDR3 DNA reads TGTGCCACCAGTGTAGGGGGCTTGGCTTTCTTT. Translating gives CATSVGGLAFF.

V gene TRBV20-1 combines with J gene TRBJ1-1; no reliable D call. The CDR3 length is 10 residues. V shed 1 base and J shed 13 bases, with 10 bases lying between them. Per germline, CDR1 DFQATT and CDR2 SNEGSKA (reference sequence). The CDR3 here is CSARGIGLFF. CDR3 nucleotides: TGCAGTGCTAGAGGGATCGGACTTTTCTTT.

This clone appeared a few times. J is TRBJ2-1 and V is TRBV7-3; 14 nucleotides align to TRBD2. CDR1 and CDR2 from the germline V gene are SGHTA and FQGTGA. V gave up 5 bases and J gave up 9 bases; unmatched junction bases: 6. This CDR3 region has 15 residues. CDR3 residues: CASSPGLAGVREQFF. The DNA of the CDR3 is TGTGCCAGCAGCCCGGGACTAGCGGGAGTTCGTGAGCAGTTCTTC.

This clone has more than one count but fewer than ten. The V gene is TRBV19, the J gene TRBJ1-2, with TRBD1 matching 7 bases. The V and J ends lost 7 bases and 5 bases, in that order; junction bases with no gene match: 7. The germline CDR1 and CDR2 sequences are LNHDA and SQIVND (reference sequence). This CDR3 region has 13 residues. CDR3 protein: CASTGTATYGYTF. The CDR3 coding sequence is TGTGCCAGTACCGGGACAGCGACGTATGGCTACACCTTC.

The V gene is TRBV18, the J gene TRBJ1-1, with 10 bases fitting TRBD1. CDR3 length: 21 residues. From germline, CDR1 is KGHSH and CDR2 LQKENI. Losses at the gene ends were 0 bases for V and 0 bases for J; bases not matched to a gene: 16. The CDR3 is CASSPPGLPRTGGSVNTEAFF. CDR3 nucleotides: TGTGCCAGCTCACCACCAGGCCTACCTCGGACAGGGGGGAGTGTGAACACTGAAGCTTTCTTT.

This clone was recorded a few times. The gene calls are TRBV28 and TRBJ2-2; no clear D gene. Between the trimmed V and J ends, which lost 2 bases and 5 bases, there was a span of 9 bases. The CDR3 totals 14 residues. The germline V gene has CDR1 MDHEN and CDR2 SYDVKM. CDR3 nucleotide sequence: TGTGCCAGCAGTTTACTAAAATGGACCGGGGAGCTGTTTTTT. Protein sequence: CASSLLKWTGELFF.

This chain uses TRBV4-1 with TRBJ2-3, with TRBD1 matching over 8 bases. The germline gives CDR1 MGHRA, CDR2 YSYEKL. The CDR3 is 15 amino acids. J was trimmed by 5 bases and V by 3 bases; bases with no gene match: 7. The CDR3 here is CASSQGDRRLDTQYF. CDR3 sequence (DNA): TGCGCCAGCAGCCAGGGGGACAGGCGGTTAGATACGCAGTATTTT.

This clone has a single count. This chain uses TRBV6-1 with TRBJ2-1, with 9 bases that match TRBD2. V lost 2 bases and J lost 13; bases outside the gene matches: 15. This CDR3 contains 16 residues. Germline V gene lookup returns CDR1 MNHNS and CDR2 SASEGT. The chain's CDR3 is CASSEYPGTSSYSQFF. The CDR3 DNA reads TGTGCCAGCAGTGAATATCCTGGGACTAGCTCTTATTCCCAGTTCTTC.

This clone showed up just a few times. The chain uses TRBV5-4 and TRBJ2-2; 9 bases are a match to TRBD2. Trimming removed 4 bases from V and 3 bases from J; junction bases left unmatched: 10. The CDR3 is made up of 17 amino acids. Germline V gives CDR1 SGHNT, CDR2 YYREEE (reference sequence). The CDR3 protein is CASSRGTSTRYTGELFF. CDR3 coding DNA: TGTGCCAGCAGCAGGGGGACTAGCACGCGTTACACCGGGGAGCTGTTTTTT. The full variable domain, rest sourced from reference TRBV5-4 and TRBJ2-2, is ETGVTQSPTHLIKTRGQQVTLRCSSQSGHNTVSWYQQALGQGPQFIFQYYREEENGRGNFPPRFSGLQFPNYSSELNVNALELDDSALYLCASSRGTSTRYTGELFFGEGSRLTVL.

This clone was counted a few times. The CDR3 spells CASSVQGEETQYF. CDR3 in DNA: TGTGCCAGTAGTGTTCAGGGGGAAGAGACCCAGTACTTC. This chain links TRBV19 with TRBJ2-5, with 7 bases lining up with TRBD1. V shed 5 bases, J shed 3 bases, and the junction held 3 bases outside the gene matches. This CDR3 comprises 13 residues. In germline, CDR1 is LNHDA, CDR2 SQIVND (reference sequence).

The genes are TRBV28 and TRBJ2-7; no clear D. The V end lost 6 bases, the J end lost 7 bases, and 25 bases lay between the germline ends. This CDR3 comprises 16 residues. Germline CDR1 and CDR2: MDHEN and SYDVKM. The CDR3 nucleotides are TGTGCCAGCAGCTCGGCGGAAGGATCTTATCCTCGAGAGCAGTACTTC. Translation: CASSSAEGSYPREQYF.

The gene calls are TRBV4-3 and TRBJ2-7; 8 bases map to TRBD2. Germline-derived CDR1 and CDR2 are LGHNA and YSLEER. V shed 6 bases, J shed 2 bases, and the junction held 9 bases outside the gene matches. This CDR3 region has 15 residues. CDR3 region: CASSNNLAGPYEQYF. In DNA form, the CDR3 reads TGCGCCAGCAGTAATAACCTAGCGGGCCCCTACGAGCAGTACTTC.

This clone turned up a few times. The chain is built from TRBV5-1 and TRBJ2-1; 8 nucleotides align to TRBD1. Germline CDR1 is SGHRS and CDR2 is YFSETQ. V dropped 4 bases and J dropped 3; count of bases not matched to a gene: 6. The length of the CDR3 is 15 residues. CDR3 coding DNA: TGCGCCAGCAGCCCTTCGACAGGGGACTACAATGAGCAGTTCTTC. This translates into CASSPSTGDYNEQFF.

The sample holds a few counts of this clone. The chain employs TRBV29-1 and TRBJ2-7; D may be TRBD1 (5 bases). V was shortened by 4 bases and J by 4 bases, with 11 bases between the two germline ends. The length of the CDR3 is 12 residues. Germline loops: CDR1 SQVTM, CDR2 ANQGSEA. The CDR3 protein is CSVGETVYEQYF. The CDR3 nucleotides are TGCAGCGTTGGAGAGACAGTTTACGAGCAGTACTTC.

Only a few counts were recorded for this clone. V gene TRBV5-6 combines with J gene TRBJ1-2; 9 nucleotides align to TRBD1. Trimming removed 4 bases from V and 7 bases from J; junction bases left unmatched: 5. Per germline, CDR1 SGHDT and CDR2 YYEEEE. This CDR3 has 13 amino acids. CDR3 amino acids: CASSRTGGAGYTF. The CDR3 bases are TGTGCCAGCAGCCGCACAGGGGGCGCTGGCTACACCTTC.

The CDR3 is CASSWTGGPYNEQFF. The CDR3 DNA is TGTGCCAGCAGCTGGACAGGGGGCCCTTACAATGAGCAGTTCTTC. The chain links TRBV7-2 to TRBJ2-1, with 11 positions matching TRBD1. The V segment lost 4 bases and the J segment 4 bases; nucleotides outside the gene matches: 3. Germline V gene lookup returns CDR1 SGHTA and CDR2 FQGNSA. The CDR3 runs 15 residues.

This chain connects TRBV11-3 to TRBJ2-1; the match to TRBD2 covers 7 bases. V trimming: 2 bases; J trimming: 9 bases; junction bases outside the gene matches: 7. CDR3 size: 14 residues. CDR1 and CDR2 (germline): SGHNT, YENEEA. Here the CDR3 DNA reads TGTGCCAGCAGCTTACACCGACTAGCTGGTGAGCAGTTCTTC. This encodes CASSLHRLAGEQFF.

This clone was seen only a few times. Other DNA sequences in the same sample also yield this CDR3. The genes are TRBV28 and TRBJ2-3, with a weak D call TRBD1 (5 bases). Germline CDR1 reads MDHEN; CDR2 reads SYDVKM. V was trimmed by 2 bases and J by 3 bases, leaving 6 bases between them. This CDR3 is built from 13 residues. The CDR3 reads CASSLRGTDTQYF. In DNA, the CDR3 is TGTGCCAGCAGTTTAAGGGGAACAGATACGCAGTATTTT.

The chain's CDR3 is CASSIRPNTEAFF. The DNA for the CDR3 is TGTGCCAGTAGTATCAGGCCGAACACTGAAGCTTTCTTT. J is TRBJ1-1 and V is TRBV19; D remains ambiguous. Germline-derived CDR1 and CDR2 are LNHDA and SQIVND (reference sequence). The CDR3 has 13 residues. The ends were cut back, 3 bases at V and 1 base at J, with 6 bases in the middle.

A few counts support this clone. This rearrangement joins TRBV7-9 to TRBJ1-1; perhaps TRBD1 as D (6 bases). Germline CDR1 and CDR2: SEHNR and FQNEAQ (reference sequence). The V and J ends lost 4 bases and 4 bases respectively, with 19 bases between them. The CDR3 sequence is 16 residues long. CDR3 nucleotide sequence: TGTGCCAGCAGCTCATCGACTAAGACAGGTGGCACTGAAGCTTTCTTT. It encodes CASSSSTKTGGTEAFF. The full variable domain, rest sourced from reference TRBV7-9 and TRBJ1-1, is DTGVSQNPRHKITKRGQNVTFRCDPISEHNRLYWYRQTLGQGPEFLTYFQNEAQLEKSRLLSDRFSAERPKGSFSTLEIQRTEQGDSAMYLCASSSSTKTGGTEAFFGQGTRLTVV.

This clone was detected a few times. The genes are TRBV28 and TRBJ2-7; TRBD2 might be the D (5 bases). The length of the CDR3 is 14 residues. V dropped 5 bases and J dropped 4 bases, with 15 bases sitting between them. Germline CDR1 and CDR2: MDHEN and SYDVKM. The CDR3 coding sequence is TGTGCCAGCAGTGGAGGAGTACTAAGGTACGAGCAGTACTTC. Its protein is CASSGGVLRYEQYF.

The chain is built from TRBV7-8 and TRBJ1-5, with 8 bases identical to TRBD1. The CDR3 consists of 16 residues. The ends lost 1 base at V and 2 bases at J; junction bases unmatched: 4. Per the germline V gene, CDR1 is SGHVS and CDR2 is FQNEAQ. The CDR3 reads CASSLVDRVGNQPQHF. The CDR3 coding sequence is TGTGCCAGCAGCTTAGTGGACAGGGTAGGCAATCAGCCCCAGCATTTT.